One sample yielded the 21 T cell receptor beta chains listed below, sequenced in a study of T cells in Graves' hyperthyroidism and ophthalmopathy. RNA transcripts served as the template for amplifying TCR beta CDR3 regions. The HTBI primer set was used in a first-round RT-PCR of the TCR CDR3. Via MiXCR, TCRdb re-called the multiplex PCR reads, giving one row per CDR3 protein. The sample holds approximately 300,000 distinct CDR3 sequences, more than 15% seen once. Sequenced input: blood. The source is a woman aged 60 to 75 with Graves' ophthalmopathy.

This clonotype has a handful of counts. The chain combines TRBV3-1 with TRBJ1-1, with no clear D. Germline V gives CDR1 LGHDT, CDR2 YNNKEL (reference sequence). The CDR3 sequence is 12 residues long. Trimming removed 9 bases at V and 3 bases at J, with 11 bases between. The CDR3 spells CASSNAYTEAFF. The CDR3 nucleotides are TGTGCCAGTAGTAATGCTTACACTGAAGCTTTCTTT.

V usage is TRBV10-1 and J usage is TRBJ2-5, with 9 bases lining up with TRBD2. Trimming cost V 7 bases and J 1 base; bases outside gene matches: 7. The CDR3 is made up of 15 amino acids. Per the germline V gene, CDR1 is WNHNN and CDR2 is SYGVQD (reference sequence). As DNA, the CDR3 is TGCGCCAGCACAAGCGGGAGGCGAATCCAAGAGACCCAGTACTTC. Translating it yields CASTSGRRIQETQYF.

This clonotype was recorded many times. The rearrangement links TRBV20-1 to TRBJ2-3, with D unresolved. The CDR3 extends over 15 amino acids. Trimming cost V 0 bases and J 5 bases, with 15 bases left between them. The germline CDR1 and CDR2 sequences are DFQATT and SNEGSKA (reference sequence). The CDR3 is CSARDGASYGDTQYF. CDR3 DNA sequence: TGCAGTGCTAGAGACGGCGCTAGTTACGGAGATACGCAGTATTTT.

This clonotype was detected only a few times. The V gene is TRBV10-3, the J gene TRBJ2-7, with 8 bases matching TRBD1. The CDR3 length is 13 residues. CDR1 ENHRY and CDR2 SYGVKD come from the germline V gene. The CDR3 DNA is TGTGCAGCAGGGGGACAGGCCACCTACGAGCAGTACTTC. This sequence encodes CAAGGQATYEQYF.

This clonotype was recorded at least ten times. The chain carries TRBV11-3 and TRBJ1-1; D is perhaps TRBD1 (5 bases). Trimming removed 5 bases from V and 5 bases from J, with 12 bases in between. Germline CDR1 SGHNT, CDR2 YENEEA. There are 13 residues in the CDR3. CDR3 residues: CASSPRRGTEAFF. The CDR3 nucleotides read TGTGCCAGCAGCCCTAGGAGGGGAACTGAAGCTTTCTTT.

This clonotype was observed once. The junction differs from germline at one of its ends, possibly a read error. The chain couples TRBV12-3 or TRBV12-4 to TRBJ2-2; 8 nucleotides match TRBD2. The CDR3 length is 14 residues. CDR3 loop: CASSRESSAGGLFF. The CDR3 DNA is TGTGCCAGCAGTAGGGAGTCGTCCGCGGGGGGGCTGTTTTTT.

This clonotype was counted between two and nine times. The chain has TRBV18 and TRBJ1-1; possibly TRBD1 for D (5 bases). Trimming left V 4 bases short and J 0 bases short, with 12 bases between. The germline CDR1 and CDR2 sequences are KGHSH and LQKENI. CDR3 size: 15 residues. The CDR3 region is CASSLRTGLNTEAFF. CDR3 in DNA: TGTGCCAGCTCACTACGAACAGGTCTGAACACTGAAGCTTTCTTT.

This clonotype was observed a handful of times. The rearrangement uses TRBV10-3 and TRBJ2-2; 8 nucleotides align to TRBD2. With V trimmed by 3 bases and J by 6 bases, 6 bases remained unmatched. The CDR3 is 15 residues long. Germline CDR1 is ENHRY and CDR2 is SYGVKD. DNA for the CDR3: TGTGCCATCAGTGACACAGCGGGAGAGCCCGGGGAGCTGTTTTTT. It specifies CAISDTAGEPGELFF.

This clonotype was picked up many times. Its ends do not fully match the called genes, so a read error is possible. The rearrangement joins TRBV7-7 to TRBJ2-5, with 9 nucleotides matching TRBD1. Germline V gene sequence: CDR1 SSHAT, CDR2 FNYEAQ (reference sequence). There are 14 residues in the CDR3. The CDR3: CASSLDRGGETQYF. The CDR3 nucleotides are TGTGCTAGCAGCCTGGACAGGGGTGGGGAGACCCAGTACTTC.

This clonotype was seen only a few times. The genes are TRBV19 and TRBJ2-7; D gene ambiguous. The CDR3 extends over 15 amino acids. Germline V CDR1 and CDR2: LNHDA, SQIVND (reference sequence). The V and J ends lost 7 bases and 3 bases respectively, with 19 bases between them. This chain's CDR3 is CASTPSVAQVYEQYF. CDR3 DNA: TGTGCCAGTACTCCCTCTGTCGCCCAAGTCTACGAGCAGTACTTC. Complete variable domain (other parts from reference TRBV19 and TRBJ2-7): DGGITQSPKYLFRKEGQNVTLSCEQNLNHDAMYWYRQDPGQGLRLIYYSQIVNDFQKGDIAEGYSVSREKKESFPLTVTSAQKNPTAFYLCASTPSVAQVYEQYFGPGTRLTVT.

This rearrangement joins TRBV11-2 to TRBJ1-5, with 9 bases that match TRBD1. Germline lookup yields CDR1 SGHAT and CDR2 FQNNGV. With V trimmed by 0 bases and J by 4 bases, 7 bases remained unmatched. The CDR3 totals 17 residues. The CDR3 coding sequence is TGTGCCAGCAGCTTAGATGGGACAGGGAGTCCGAATCAGCCCCAGCATTTT. Amino acid sequence: CASSLDGTGSPNQPQHF.

This clonotype was detected only a few times. This chain connects TRBV6-2 or TRBV6-3 to TRBJ2-7, with TRBD2 matching 9 bases. The CDR3 is made up of 17 amino acids. Germline V gene sequence: CDR1 MNHEY, CDR2 SVGEGT. After removal of 2 bases from V and 1 base from J, the junction contained 9 bases not matched to a gene. As DNA, the CDR3 is TGTGCCAGCAGTTACCTGGTGGGTAGCGGGAGTTCCTACGAGCAGTACTTC. Translation gives CASSYLVGSGSSYEQYF.

This chain joins TRBV4-2 and TRBJ2-5; 9 nucleotides align to TRBD2. The CDR3 length is 16 residues. V lost 0 bases, J lost 5 bases, and 7 bases stayed unmatched. Germline V gives CDR1 LGHNA, CDR2 YNFKEQ. CDR3 loop: CASSQDISGRGETQYF. Written as DNA, the CDR3 is TGTGCCAGCAGCCAAGATATTAGCGGGAGAGGGGAGACCCAGTACTTC.

The rearrangement links TRBV11-2 to TRBJ2-7; no reliable D call. Per germline, CDR1 SGHAT and CDR2 FQNNGV. The CDR3 runs 14 residues. V was pared by 1 base and J by 3 bases, with 10 bases between. The CDR3 nucleotides read TGTGCCAGCAGCTTAGGAGAGGTAGGCTACGAGCAGTACTTC. Translating gives CASSLGEVGYEQYF. The whole variable domain, filled in from reference TRBV11-2 and TRBJ2-7, reads EAGVAQSPRYKIIEKRQSVAFWCNPISGHATLYWYQQILGQGPKLLIQFQNNGVVDDSQLPKDRFSAERLKGVDSTLKIQPAKLEDSAVYLCASSLGEVGYEQYFGPGTRLTVT.

This clonotype was observed many times. J is TRBJ2-1 and V is TRBV20-1, with TRBD2 matching 7 bases. Germline assignment: CDR1 DFQATT and CDR2 SNEGSKA (reference sequence). This CDR3 has 16 amino acids. The V gene end was trimmed by 3 bases and the J gene end by 4 bases; junction bases not matched to a gene: 12. The CDR3 DNA is TGCAGTGCTAGGTATAGCGGGCCTAACACATACAATGAGCAGTTCTTC. Translating gives CSARYSGPNTYNEQFF.

The V gene is TRBV20-1, the J gene TRBJ2-7; the D is unclear. Germline values: CDR1 DFQATT, CDR2 SNEGSKA (reference sequence). The CDR3 consists of 13 residues. The ends were cut back, 2 bases at V and 4 bases at J, with 12 bases in the middle. The CDR3 sequence: CSARIIRSYEQYF. CDR3 nucleotide sequence: TGCAGTGCTAGAATCATAAGGTCTTACGAGCAGTACTTC.

The chain has TRBV6-2 or TRBV6-3 and TRBJ1-4, with TRBD1 matching over 7 bases. With 0 bases clipped from V and 8 bases from J, the junction kept 9 bases outside the gene matches. The CDR3 loop spans 16 amino acids. Germline-derived CDR1 and CDR2 are MNHEY and SVGEGT. CDR3 nucleotides: TGTGCCAGCAGTTACTCTTATGAAGGGGGCAGGGAAAAACTGTTTTTT. Amino acid sequence: CASSYSYEGGREKLFF.

This clonotype was observed at least ten times. This sequence joins TRBV5-1 and TRBJ1-1, with D possibly matching TRBD1 (6 bases). Deletions cut 0 bases from V and 6 bases from J, with 9 bases between. CDR3 length equals 13 residues. Per germline, CDR1 SGHRS and CDR2 YFSETQ. The CDR3 DNA is TGCGCCAGCAGCTTGGCCCCAGGGGCTGAAGCTTTCTTT. Protein product: CASSLAPGAEAFF.

In its sample, this clonotype was seen many times. The chain employs TRBV18 and TRBJ2-3; TRBD2 is a possible D gene (5 bases). Trimming left V 4 bases short and J 2 bases short, with 13 bases between. CDR1 and CDR2 from the germline V gene are KGHSH and LQKENI. The length of the CDR3 is 15 residues. DNA for the CDR3: TGTGCCAGCTCACAAGCGGCACACTTCACAGATACGCAGTATTTT. Translated: CASSQAAHFTDTQYF.

The gene calls are TRBV10-3 and TRBJ1-6, with 9 bases identical to TRBD1. V dropped 0 bases and J dropped 2; count of bases not matched to a gene: 8. CDR1 ENHRY and CDR2 SYGVKD come from the germline V gene. CDR3 length equals 19 residues. The CDR3 region is CAISESTRDRDPYNSPLHF. In DNA, the CDR3 is TGTGCCATCAGTGAGTCGACGCGGGACAGGGACCCCTATAATTCACCCCTCCACTTT.

This clonotype was seen ten or more times. This chain connects TRBV7-8 to TRBJ2-5; TRBD2 agrees at 7 bases. This CDR3 is 15 amino acids long. Germline V gene lookup returns CDR1 SGHVS and CDR2 FQNEAQ. Germline trimming cut 2 bases from V and 2 bases from J; bases unmatched to any gene: 5. CDR3 nucleotide sequence: TGTGCCAGCAGCTTATCTGGAGCGGGGCAAGAGACCCAGTACTTC. As protein: CASSLSGAGQETQYF.